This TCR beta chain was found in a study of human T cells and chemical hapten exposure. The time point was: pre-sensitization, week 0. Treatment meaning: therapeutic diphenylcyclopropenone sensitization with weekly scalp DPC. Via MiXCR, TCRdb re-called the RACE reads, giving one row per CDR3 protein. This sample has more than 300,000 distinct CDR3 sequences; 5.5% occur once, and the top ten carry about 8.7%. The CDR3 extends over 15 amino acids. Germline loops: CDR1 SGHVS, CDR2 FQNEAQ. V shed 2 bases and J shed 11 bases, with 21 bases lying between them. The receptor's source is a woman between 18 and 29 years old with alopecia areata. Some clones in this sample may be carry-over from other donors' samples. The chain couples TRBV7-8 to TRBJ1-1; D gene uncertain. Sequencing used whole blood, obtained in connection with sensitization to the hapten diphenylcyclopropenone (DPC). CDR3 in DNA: TGTGCCAGCAGCTTACTTAGCCGCGGCGTGAAGCGGGCTTTCTTT. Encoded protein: CASSLLSRGVKRAFF.